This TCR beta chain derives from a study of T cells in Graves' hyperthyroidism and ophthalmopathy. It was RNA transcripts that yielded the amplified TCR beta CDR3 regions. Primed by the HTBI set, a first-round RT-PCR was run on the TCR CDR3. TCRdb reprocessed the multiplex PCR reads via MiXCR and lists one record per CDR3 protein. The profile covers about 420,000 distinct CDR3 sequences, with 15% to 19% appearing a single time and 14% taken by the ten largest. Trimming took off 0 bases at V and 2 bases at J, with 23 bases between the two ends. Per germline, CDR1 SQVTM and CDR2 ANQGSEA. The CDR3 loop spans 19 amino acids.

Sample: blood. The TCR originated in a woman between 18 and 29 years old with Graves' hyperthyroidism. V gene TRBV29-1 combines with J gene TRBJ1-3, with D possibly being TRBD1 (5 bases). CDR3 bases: TGCAGCGTTGAAGATCGGGGGGAGTTTAGGGGAAGTGCTGGAAACACCATATATTTT. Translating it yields CSVEDRGEFRGSAGNTIYF.